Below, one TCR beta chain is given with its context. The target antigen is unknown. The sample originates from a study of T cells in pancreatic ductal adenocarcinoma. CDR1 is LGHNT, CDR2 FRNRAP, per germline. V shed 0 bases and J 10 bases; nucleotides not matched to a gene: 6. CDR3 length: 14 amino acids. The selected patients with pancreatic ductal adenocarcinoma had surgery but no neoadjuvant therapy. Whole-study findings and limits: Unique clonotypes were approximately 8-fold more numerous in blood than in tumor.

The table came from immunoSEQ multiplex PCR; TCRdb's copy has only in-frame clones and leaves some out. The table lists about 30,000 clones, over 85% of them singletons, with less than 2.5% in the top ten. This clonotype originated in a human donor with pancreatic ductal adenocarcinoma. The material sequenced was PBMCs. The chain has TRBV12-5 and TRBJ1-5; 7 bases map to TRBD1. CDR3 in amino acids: CASGLVQGTAPQHF. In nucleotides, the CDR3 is TGTGCTAGTGGTTTGGTGCAAGGGACAGCCCCCCAGCATTTT.